The present T cell receptor (beta chain) was sequenced within a study of lymphopenia after photon versus proton radiotherapy (dated by TCRdb to between 2018 and 2021). A note on the overall study: The study compared the immunological effects of photon versus proton radiation therapy in patients with gastrointestinal tumors who developed high-grade lymphopenia. The cohort included some 20 patients with gastrointestinal tumors who developed lymphopenia after receiving either photon or proton therapy. The goal of the study was to characterize the differences between the two radiation modalities in how they affect the immune system.

V lost 2 bases and J lost 1 base; the stretch between them is 20 bases long. CDR1 and CDR2, per the germline V gene, are SGHVS and FQNEAQ. Including the terminal cysteine and phenylalanine, the CDR3 comprises 18 residues. Only the CDR3 portion is preserved as DNA: 54 bases, with reading frame beginning at the first base. Library creation used the immunoSEQ multiplex PCR assay. Alongside multiparametric flow cytometry, deep sequencing of rearranged TCR beta loci was used to profile the T cell repertoires. The table comes from immuneACCESS by way of TCRdb, which keeps in-frame sequences with V and J called. Part of the clones is missing from these tables; in studies checked, under half for an unresolved V gene and the rest for unknown reasons. The sample yields approximately 80,000 clones; around four fifths were counted once. The top ten clones comprise approximately 1.3% of the sample. Results the study describes overall, beyond this receptor: The authors looked at the survival association only in patients who died, and they framed better survival with proton therapy as a possibility rather than a demonstrated result. Across the cohort, a larger post-nadir drop in TCR diversity was inversely correlated with overall survival time among patients who died. During treatment, patients who received proton therapy stayed relatively stable, whereas patients who received photon therapy lost naive T cells and TCR diversity and gained effector/memory populations. After the lymphocyte count nadir, photon-treated repertoires showed oligoclonal expansion, especially of CD8+ Temra cells, which drove the drop in diversity.

Remarks on this clone: It lacks a known antigen. Qualities for individual bases were not recorded, and no much larger clone is one base off.

Source: peripheral blood, taken from a patient treated with proton-based radiotherapy. The TCR sequence derives from a man in his fifties or sixties with pancreatic cancer. Recombination linked TRBV7-8 to TRBJ1-1; possibly the D gene is TRBD1, per 6 matching bases. In nucleotide form, the sequence is TGTGCCAGCAGCTTAACAGGGACTTTCAAGGCAGGGAACACTGAAGCTTTCTTT. Its amino acids are CASSLTGTFKAGNTEAFF.